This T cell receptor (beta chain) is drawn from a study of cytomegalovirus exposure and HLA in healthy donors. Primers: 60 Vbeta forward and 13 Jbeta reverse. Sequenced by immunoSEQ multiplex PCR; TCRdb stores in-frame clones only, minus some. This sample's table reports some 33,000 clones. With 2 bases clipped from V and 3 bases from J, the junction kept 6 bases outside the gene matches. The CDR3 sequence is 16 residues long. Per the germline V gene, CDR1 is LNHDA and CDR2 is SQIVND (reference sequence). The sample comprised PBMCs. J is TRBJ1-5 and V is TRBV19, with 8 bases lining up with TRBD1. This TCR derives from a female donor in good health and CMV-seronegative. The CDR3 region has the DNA TGTGCCAGTAGTATACGTGGCAGGGGGCCCAATCAGCCCCAGCATTTT. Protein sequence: CASSIRGRGPNQPQHF.